This TCR beta chain was found in a study of T-cell memory formation after mild COVID-19. Germline V gives CDR1 DFQATT, CDR2 SNEGSKA (reference sequence). The CDR3 is 18 residues long. Germline trimming cut 0 bases from V and 5 bases from J; bases unmatched to any gene: 12. 5'RACE with constant-segment primers yielded barcoded, UMI-tagged TCR alpha and TCR beta cDNA libraries. TCRdb ran MiXCR on the 5' RACE reads and lists one entry per CDR3 protein. Of hundreds of thousands of distinct CDR3 sequences in the sample, 20% were seen once. The rearrangement uses TRBV20-1 and TRBJ2-5, with TRBD2 matching 13 bases. The clonotype comes from an adult woman who had mild COVID-19 (a few samples of this study predate the infection). Cell type and time point are not known. The sequenced material came from PBMCs or a T cell subset sorted from them (not recorded which). The CDR3, as DNA: TGCAGTGCTAGAGATATACGTACTAGCGGGGGGGCGAGTGAGACCCAGTACTTC. Residues: CSARDIRTSGGASETQYF.